This TCR beta chain was captured in a study of blood T cell repertoires in COVID-19. Assignments of participants to cohorts depended upon their own reported clinical history. Donors in Cohort 3 who had recovered were those with two negative PCRs, healthcare professional clearance, or resolution of their symptoms. Germline values: CDR1 GTSNPN, CDR2 SVGIG (reference sequence). The CDR3 is 14 amino acids. V was pared by 2 bases and J by 5 bases, with 6 bases of the junction left unmatched. Sequencing used immunoSEQ multiplex PCR; TCRdb keeps in-frame clones, though not all of them. The sample contains a few hundred thousand clones, around 90% of which appear only once.

The clonotype was recovered from a man aged 30 to 45 who had recovered from COVID-19. Sequencing was carried out using PBMCs or T cells enriched from blood (not recorded which). The V gene is TRBV30, the J gene TRBJ1-5, with 7 nucleotides matching TRBD1. The CDR3 nucleotides read TGTGCCTGGAGTCCAGACAGGGAGGATCAGCCCCAGCATTTT. Protein: CAWSPDREDQPQHF.